This T cell receptor (beta chain) was sequenced for a study of cytomegalovirus exposure and HLA in healthy donors (TCRdb year 2017). The study in broad terms: In an earlier analysis of 587 of the donors, under 300 Gb of sequence data and 117 million unique TCR beta sequences from 150 million to 200 million T cells were reported. An early release covering about 600 HLA-typed donors comprised about 310 gigabases of sequencing data and about 90 million unique TCR sequences. The genetic ancestry cluster associated with self-reported Caucasian donors included around four fifths of the 300 to 400 genotyped donors. The study aimed to test whether cataloging public T cell receptors could reveal signatures of past pathogen exposure. The study profiled the T cell repertoires of approximately 700 subjects by immunosequencing and related them to cytomegalovirus serostatus. In addition to the first cohort of around 670 subjects, a separate validation cohort of over 90 different subjects was used. To predict cytomegalovirus infection status, the study combined high-throughput TCR immunosequencing, statistical association of individual TCRs with disease status, and machine learning. A later analysis re-examined previously published TCR beta repertoires from just over 650 donors and added high-resolution HLA genotyping to investigate patterns of TCR occurrence. Rather than using new phenotypic data, the later analysis identified candidate immune exposures from TCR beta sequences and from how often those sequences occurred across donors. To decide whether each TCR beta V gene segment behaved as functional or pseudogenic, an earlier analysis of some 540 of the donors relied on high-throughput TCR beta sequencing. Alongside the repertoire data, information on donor age, sex, ethnicity and CMV serostatus was compiled. A later genetic analysis took genome-wide SNP genotypes for about three fifths of the roughly 700 donors and used that subset as a discovery cohort. Every repertoire in the discovery cohort had been generated on one and the same sequencing platform. Class I and class II HLA loci were covered by the typing at four-digit resolution. Typing coverage differed by locus: A, B, C, DRB1 and DQB1 were typed in about 629-640 donors, DQA1 in 500 to 550, DPA1 in roughly 590, and DPB1 in 400 to 480. Four to six DR-DQ haplotypes were handled as single units for association and clustering, since linkage in the cohort was strong. Across roughly 420 genotyped donors of the cohort, an average of approximately 220,000 unique TCR beta nucleotide sequences per donor were sequenced, and 15% to 20% of those sequences were non-productive.

The library was produced with the immunoSEQ multiplex PCR assay. The multiplex PCR relied on a mix of 60 forward primers for TCR Vbeta segments and 13 reverse primers for TCR Jbeta segments. A multiplex PCR assay on genomic DNA amplified the CDR3 region of rearranged TCR beta genes. The Illumina HiSeq System was used to sequence the amplified TCR beta libraries as 87-base-pair reads. The source study handled its data this way. A later analysis counted about 80 million unique TCR beta chains across the 650 to 700 repertoires, and some 11 million of these chains were shared by at least two donors. To remove PCR and sequencing errors, raw reads were error-corrected and collapsed into unique sequences using a nearest-neighbor algorithm that merged closely related sequences. V, D and J gene segments were assigned by aligning CDR3 sequences to IMGT reference sequences. For a sequence to be retained, a match of at least six nucleotides to both a V gene segment and a J gene segment was required. A rearrangement counted as productive if the CDR3 had no stop codons and remained in frame with V and J, and every other rearrangement counted as non-productive. Following IMGT convention, CDR3 was defined as the stretch from the second conserved V-encoded cysteine up to the conserved J-encoded phenylalanine. Sequences without an unambiguous match to a single V gene segment were excluded from the earlier analysis of a few hundred of the donors. An earlier analysis of several hundred of the donors called V segments functional above 56.7% productive rearrangements and segregating when the between-donor standard deviation exceeded 5%. A statistical classification framework was built for diagnosing cytomegalovirus status from the catalog of TCR beta chain sequences. V and J gene assignment, in a later analysis, came from comparing TCR nucleotide sequences with IMGT/GENE-DB human TR gene sequences. Using the TCRdist pipeline, a later analysis assigned CDR3 sequences along with most-parsimonious VDJ recombination scenarios. In a later analysis, each TCR beta chain was defined by its CDR3 amino acid sequence together with its V-gene family, and reads lacking a unique V-gene family were excluded. A later analysis removed 550 to 650 highly shared, low-generation-probability nucleotide sequences to deal with suspected cross-contamination and a sequencing artifact. In a later analysis, a clonal expansion index for each public chain was calculated from normalized within-repertoire ranks of inferred template counts. In a later analysis, generation probabilities were computed using a VDJ recombination model fitted to out-of-frame rearrangements, and the results were checked against IGoR. In a later analysis, hypergeometric tests were used to score TCR-TCR, TCR-HLA and TCR-CMV co-occurrence, with a repertoire-size bias correction applied to TCR pairs. False discovery rates were estimated in a later analysis by permuting HLA or CMV assignments 20 times. In a later analysis, co-occurring TCRs were grouped using DBSCAN, with TCRdist sequence similarity added in when clustering inside HLA-allele-positive subsets. Repertoires with fewer than 30,000 or more than 120,000 public chains were left out of co-occurrence clustering, as were about five repertoires with anomalous nucleotide sharing. What TCRdb holds here is the immuneACCESS table cut down to in-frame rearrangements. Part of the clones is not present; checked against another copy, under half of the missing clones reflect an unresolved V gene, and the others are unexplained. V, J and clone size are those of that table, while D and trimming were read from the DNA. The sample table holds around 190,000 clones, of which around 77% were seen once. Clones ranked in the top ten supply under 3% of the sample.

Results and caveats for the whole study, not just this receptor: Correlated functional status among segregating V segments might be attributable to linkage disequilibrium, but an unknown experimental factor could not be ruled out. In a later analysis, several top co-occurrence clusters were reported to appear linked to parvovirus B19, influenza, CMV and Epstein-Barr virus. The authors suggested that the approach could potentially be extended to other disease states and immunological phenotypes. A later analysis found that HLA-associated TCR beta chains were more clonally expanded and had lower generation probabilities than equally common non-associated chains. Assigning TCR associations to individual alleles was difficult when HLA alleles, especially DR and DQ, strongly co-occurred. A cluster of highly shared sequence variants was judged likely to represent a technical artifact of the sequencing pipeline. Sequencing depth was assumed to be roughly uniform across donors in the presence/absence analyses, though that assumption may not hold. The study gave a list of about 170 TCR beta chains associated with cytomegalovirus. Immune exposure information for the cohort was limited to CMV serostatus. In both the original and validation cohorts, the classifier was reported to diagnose cytomegalovirus status with high specificity and sensitivity. A further reported finding was that TCR beta sequences accurately predicted the HLA-A and HLA-B alleles for most subjects in the first cohort. Most TCR sequences were observed very rarely across donors, whereas some public TCRs were present in many individuals. In this cohort, only TCR beta chains were sequenced, and detectable features were limited by the absence of alpha or paired-chain data. In vitro tests confirmed that a few of the cytomegalovirus-associated TCR beta chains recognize cytomegalovirus antigens. In a later analysis, TCR association rates were found to vary across HLA loci, with the most associated TCRs seen for DRB1 alleles and the fewest for HLA-C alleles. In a later genetic analysis, a missense DCLRE1C variant was associated with V-gene and J-gene trimming of TCR beta chains, and the association was replicated in an independent cohort. Roughly 15 rarely observed V segments, including chromosome 9 orphons, were excluded from the earlier analysis of approximately 500 of the donors because counts were too low. Because some donors lacked HLA typing at each locus, the association tests relied only on the typed subset. In an earlier analysis of some 500 of the donors, most TCR beta V segments were observed in productive rearrangements about 90% or about 30% of the time, broadly matching IMGT annotations. Some IMGT-functional V segments, including TRBV6-2 and TRBV6-3, could not be distinguished by the 87-base-pair reads and were therefore excluded. A later analysis associated around 16,000 TCR beta sequences with specific HLA alleles at a false discovery rate of 0.05. A later genetic analysis reported fewer N-insertions in productive TCRs among donors in an Asian-associated ancestry cluster than the approximately 700-donor mean. In a later analysis, most CMV-associated TCR beta chains were found to appear HLA-restricted, with HLA associations seemingly driven largely by CMV exposure.

In this sample, this clone turned up a few times. Its antigen is unknown. Within one base of it there is no much larger clone, and no base qualities were kept. From V the trimming removes 6 bases and from J it removes 3 bases, while the gene matches leave 1 base of the junction unaccounted for. CDR1 and CDR2 are drawn from the germline V gene: MRHNA, SNTAGT. Its CDR3 holds 13 amino acids, cysteine through phenylalanine. Only the CDR3 portion is preserved as DNA: 39 bases, with reading frame beginning at the first base. The cohort consisted of 600 to 750 healthy bone marrow donors. Cohort members were all nominally healthy when sampled, although unrecorded immune exposures were likely present. The donor was CMV seronegative and was included in the group of 352 seronegative cohort members. Each donor provided a peripheral blood sample, and peripheral blood mononuclear cells were used for TCR beta sequencing. The Qiagen DNeasy Blood Extraction Kit was used to extract genomic DNA from the blood cell samples.

This TCR was recovered from a woman aged 25 to 39 in good health and CMV-seronegative. Sequencing used PBMCs. The chain links TRBV6-4 with TRBJ2-1; TRBD1 aligns with 8 central bases. In nucleotide form, the sequence is TGTGCCAGCAGCGGGACAGGCTACAATGAGCAGTTCTTC. It specifies CASSGTGYNEQFF.